There are a few counts of the clone carrying this T cell receptor (beta chain). Its antigen is as yet unknown. This entry comes from a study of cytomegalovirus exposure and HLA in healthy donors. Looking at the study overall: Of some 410 genotyped donors, roughly 81% grouped in the Caucasian-associated ancestry cluster.

Findings and caveats of the study: It was shown in a later analysis that HLA-associated TCR beta chains were more clonally expanded than other, equally common chains. When the data were analyzed later, several of the most significant clusters appeared to be linked to common viral pathogens. Evidence from a later analysis indicated that most CMV-associated TCR beta chains looked HLA-restricted.

The PCR contained 60 Vbeta and 13 Jbeta primers. The table came from immunoSEQ multiplex PCR; TCRdb's copy has only in-frame clones and leaves some out. The data hold some 96,000 clones, with 60% to 80% observed a single time. This clonotype was sampled from a man aged 55-75 years in good health and CMV-seronegative. Sample: PBMCs.

This CDR3 is CASTLGFINTEAFF. CDR3 DNA: TGTGCCAGCACCCTCGGTTTCATAAACACTGAAGCTTTCTTT. The chain recombines TRBV28 with TRBJ1-1; D not certain. Germline V gives CDR1 MDHEN, CDR2 SYDVKM. V lost 7 bases to trimming and J lost 2 bases, with 14 bases between them. The CDR3 covers 14 residues.